The clone carrying this T cell receptor beta chain was counted between two and nine times. The antigen is undetermined. The germline V gene has CDR1 SGHTA and CDR2 FQGNSA. V trimming: 5 bases; J trimming: 4 bases; junction bases outside the gene matches: 9. The CDR3 covers 15 residues. These data are taken from a study of OX40 agonist ivuxolimab in advanced cancers. Assay used: immunoSEQ multiplex PCR; TCRdb lists only in-frame clones, some missing. This table has over 85,000 clones, approximately 81% appearing once. Study-level points and caveats: A proportion of nonresponders additionally exhibited low normalized T-cell clonal expansion. Not determined was the antigen specificity of the expanded peripheral T cells.

This rearrangement joins TRBV7-2 to TRBJ1-2; TRBD1 matches 8 bases. The TCR sequence derives from an adult with an advanced solid tumor such as melanoma, head and neck, liver or kidney cancer. The material sequenced was CD4+ or CD8+ T cells sorted from blood, taken in a trial of the OX40 agonist ivuxolimab. CDR3 residues: CASSPRTGSFYGYTF. For the CDR3, the DNA is TGTGCCAGCAGCCCCAGGACAGGGTCATTCTATGGCTACACCTTC. Supplemented by reference TRBV7-2 and TRBJ1-2, the full variable domain reads GAGVSQSPSNKVTEKGKDVELRCDPISGHTALYWYRQSLGQGLEFLIYFQGNSAPDKSGLPSDRFSAERTGGSVSTLTIQRTQQEDSAVYLCASSPRTGSFYGYTFGSGTRLTVV.